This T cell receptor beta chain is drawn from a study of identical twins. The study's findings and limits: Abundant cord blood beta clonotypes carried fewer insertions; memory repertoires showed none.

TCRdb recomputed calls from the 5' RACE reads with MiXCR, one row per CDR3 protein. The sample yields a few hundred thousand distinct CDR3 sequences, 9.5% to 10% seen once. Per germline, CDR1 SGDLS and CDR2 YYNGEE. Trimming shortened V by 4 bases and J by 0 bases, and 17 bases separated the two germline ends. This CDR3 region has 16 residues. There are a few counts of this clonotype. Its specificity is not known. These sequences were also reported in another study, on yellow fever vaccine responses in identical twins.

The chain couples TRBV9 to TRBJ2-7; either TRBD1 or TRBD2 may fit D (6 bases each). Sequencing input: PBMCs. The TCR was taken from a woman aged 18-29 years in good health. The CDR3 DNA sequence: TGTGCCAGCAGCACCAAGGCGGGACAACCCTCCTACGAGCAGTACTTC. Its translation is CASSTKAGQPSYEQYF.